This T cell receptor beta chain was captured in a study of T-cell reconstitution after alpha-beta-depleted transplantation in children. Notes on the study in general: Alpha-beta T cells about two months after transplant reportedly derived from several hundred expanded graft clones.

About this clonotype: What it binds is unknown.

Trimming cost V 5 bases and J 7 bases; bases outside gene matches: 10. This CDR3 has 14 residues. Germline V gene data show CDR1 as MDHEN and CDR2 as SYDVKM. The TCRbeta library incorporated unique molecular identifiers. TCRdb re-called the PCR reads through MiXCR, storing one row per CDR3 protein. The data contain about 610,000 distinct CDR3 sequences, 25% to 30% of them singletons. The chain has TRBV28 and TRBJ1-2; TRBD1 matches at 7 bases. This specimen was PBMCs, taken before TCRalphabeta/CD19-depleted stem cell transplant. The receptor's source is a boy in the first two years of life with Wiskott-Aldrich syndrome, due to receive a stem cell transplant. The CDR3 coding sequence is TGTGCCAGCAGTCTGACAGGGTCCAAGGGTGGCTACACCTTC. Translating it yields CASSLTGSKGGYTF.